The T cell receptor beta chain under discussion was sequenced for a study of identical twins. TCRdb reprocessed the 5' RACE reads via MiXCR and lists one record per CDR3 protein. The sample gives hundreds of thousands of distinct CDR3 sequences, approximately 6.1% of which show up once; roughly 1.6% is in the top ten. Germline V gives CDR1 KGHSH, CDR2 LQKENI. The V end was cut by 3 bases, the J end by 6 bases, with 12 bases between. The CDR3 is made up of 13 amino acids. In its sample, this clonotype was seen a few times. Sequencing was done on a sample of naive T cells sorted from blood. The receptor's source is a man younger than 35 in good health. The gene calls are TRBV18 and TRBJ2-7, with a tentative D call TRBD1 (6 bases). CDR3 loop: CASSPYREAEQYV. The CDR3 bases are TGTGCCAGCTCACCCTACAGGGAAGCCGAGCAGTACGTC.